The clone carrying this T cell receptor (beta chain) was counted at least ten times. Trimming took off 3 bases at V and 4 bases at J, with 9 bases between the two ends. Germline V lookup: CDR1 SNHLY, CDR2 FYNNEI. The CDR3 covers 13 residues. This sample is part of a study of Graves' ophthalmopathy and Graves' hyperthyroidism. RNA transcripts were the template, and TCR beta CDR3 regions were amplified from them. After a first-round RT-PCR with HTBI primers, a second-round multiplex PCR was run. TCRdb re-called the multiplex PCR reads through MiXCR, storing one row per CDR3 protein. The repertoire consists of roughly 380,000 distinct CDR3 sequences, with approximately 15% occurring once and the leading ten covering roughly 7%. Stable hyperthyroidism meant no ophthalmopathy within 18 months of follow-up. The PBMC fraction was derived from around 10 ml of fresh peripheral blood.

The rearrangement joins TRBV2 to TRBJ1-2; D is undetermined. Sequenced material: peripheral blood. This clonotype originated in a woman younger than 35 with stable Graves' hyperthyroidism. CDR3 sequence (DNA): TGTGCCAGCAGTGATGACGGCCCCTATGGCTACACCTTC. Residues: CASSDDGPYGYTF.